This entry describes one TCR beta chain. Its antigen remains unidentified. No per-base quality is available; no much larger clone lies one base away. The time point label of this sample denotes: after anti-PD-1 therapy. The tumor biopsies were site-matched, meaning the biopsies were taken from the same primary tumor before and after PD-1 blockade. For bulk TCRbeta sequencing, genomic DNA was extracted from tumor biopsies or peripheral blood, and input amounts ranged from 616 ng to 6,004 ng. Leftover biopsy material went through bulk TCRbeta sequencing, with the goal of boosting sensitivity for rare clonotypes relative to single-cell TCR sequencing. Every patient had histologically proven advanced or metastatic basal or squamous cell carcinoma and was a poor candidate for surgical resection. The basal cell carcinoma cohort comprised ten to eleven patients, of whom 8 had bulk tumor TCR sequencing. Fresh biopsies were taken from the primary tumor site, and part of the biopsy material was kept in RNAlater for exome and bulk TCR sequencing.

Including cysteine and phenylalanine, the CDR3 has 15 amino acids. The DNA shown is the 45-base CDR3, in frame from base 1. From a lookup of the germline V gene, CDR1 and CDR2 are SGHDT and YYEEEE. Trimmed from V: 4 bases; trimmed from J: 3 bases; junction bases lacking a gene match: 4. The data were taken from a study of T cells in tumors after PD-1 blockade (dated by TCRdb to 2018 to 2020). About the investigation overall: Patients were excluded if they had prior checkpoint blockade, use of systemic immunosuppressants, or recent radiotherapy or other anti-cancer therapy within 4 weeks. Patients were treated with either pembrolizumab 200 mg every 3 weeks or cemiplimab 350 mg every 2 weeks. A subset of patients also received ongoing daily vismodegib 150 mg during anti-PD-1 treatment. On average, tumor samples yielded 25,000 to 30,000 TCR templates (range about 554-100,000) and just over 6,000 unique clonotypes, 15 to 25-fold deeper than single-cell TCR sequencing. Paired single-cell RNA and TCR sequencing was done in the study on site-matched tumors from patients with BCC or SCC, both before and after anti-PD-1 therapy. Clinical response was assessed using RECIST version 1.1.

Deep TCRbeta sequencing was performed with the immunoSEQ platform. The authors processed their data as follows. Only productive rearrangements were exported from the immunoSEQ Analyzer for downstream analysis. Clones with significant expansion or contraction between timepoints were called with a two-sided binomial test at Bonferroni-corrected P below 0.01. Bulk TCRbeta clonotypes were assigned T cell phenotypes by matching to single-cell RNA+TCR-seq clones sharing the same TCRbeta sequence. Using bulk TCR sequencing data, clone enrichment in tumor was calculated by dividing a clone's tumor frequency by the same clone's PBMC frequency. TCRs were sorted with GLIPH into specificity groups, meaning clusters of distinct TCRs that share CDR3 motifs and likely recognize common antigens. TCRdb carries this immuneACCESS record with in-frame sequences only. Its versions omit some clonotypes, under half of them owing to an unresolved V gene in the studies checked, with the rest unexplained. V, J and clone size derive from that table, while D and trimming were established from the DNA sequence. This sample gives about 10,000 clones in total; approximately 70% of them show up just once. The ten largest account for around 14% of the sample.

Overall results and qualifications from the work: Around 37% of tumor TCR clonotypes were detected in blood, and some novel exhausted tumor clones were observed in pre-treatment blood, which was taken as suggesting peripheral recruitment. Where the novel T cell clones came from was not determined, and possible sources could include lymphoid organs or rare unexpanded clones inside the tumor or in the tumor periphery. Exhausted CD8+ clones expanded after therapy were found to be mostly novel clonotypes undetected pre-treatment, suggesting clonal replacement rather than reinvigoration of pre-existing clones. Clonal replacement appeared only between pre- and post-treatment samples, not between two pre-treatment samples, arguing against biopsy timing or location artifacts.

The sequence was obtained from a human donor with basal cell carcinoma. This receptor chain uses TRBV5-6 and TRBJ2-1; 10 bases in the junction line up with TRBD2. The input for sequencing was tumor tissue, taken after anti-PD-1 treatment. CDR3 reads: CASSRTSGFYNEQFF. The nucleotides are TGTGCCAGCAGCCGGACTAGCGGTTTCTACAATGAGCAGTTCTTC.